Given below is one T cell receptor (beta chain) in context. Its target is not known. The data were obtained in a study of cytomegalovirus exposure and HLA in healthy donors. Study results and limitations: High sensitivity and specificity were reportedly achieved when the classifier diagnosed cytomegalovirus status. Later on, an analysis tied 18,000 or so TCR beta sequences to HLA alleles at 0.05 false discovery rate.

PCR involved 60 Vbeta and 13 Jbeta primers. Method: immunoSEQ multiplex PCR; TCRdb's copy keeps in-frame clones and lacks some. The table includes around 130,000 clones, 70% to 85% detected once. The CDR3 length is 15 residues. V gave up 3 bases and J gave up 8 bases; unmatched junction bases: 6. Germline values: CDR1 SGHTA, CDR2 FQGTGA. The sequence was collected from a woman in her late teens or twenties in good health and CMV-seropositive. The V gene is TRBV7-3, the J gene TRBJ2-1; 11 bases are shared with TRBD2. The specimen sequenced was PBMCs. The CDR3 sequence: CASSFSGGALDEQFF. DNA for the CDR3: TGTGCCAGCAGCTTTAGCGGGGGGGCCCTTGATGAGCAGTTCTTC.